The subject of this entry is one T cell receptor beta chain. Its antigen is currently unknown. The source of the sample is a study of identifying expanded T cells in peripheral blood. No infections or other immune events were documented during collection. The study's findings and limits: Variance in clone template counts between approximately two-week samples significantly increased with total template count across all healthy donors. Roughly 1.2 clones differed between technical replicates, versus approximately 17 and 20 over time.

The assay was immunoSEQ multiplex PCR, and TCRdb's table has in-frame clones only and misses some. Among about 91,000 clones listed, almost 90% were seen once. Germline lookup yields CDR1 KGHSH and CDR2 LQKENI. Trimming stripped 2 bases from V and 1 base from J, with 12 bases between. The CDR3 is 16 amino acids. The receptor's source is a person between 18 and 75 years old in good health. Sequencing was performed on blood. The chain joins TRBV18 to TRBJ1-5, with a tentative D call TRBD1 (5 bases). The CDR3 DNA reads as TGTGCCAGCTCACCATTCAAGGCAGGGAGCAATCAGCCCCAGCATTTT. It yields the protein CASSPFKAGSNQPQHF.